These 18 T cell receptor beta chains were all obtained from the same sample, sequenced in a study of T cells expressing NK-cell markers. TCRdb reprocessed the 5' RACE reads; each CDR3 protein has one entry and no DNA is given. The sample table sets out 400,000 to 500,000 distinct CDR3 sequences. Sequencing was performed on blood T cells: a sorted CD56 or NKG2C T cell subset, CD4+ or CD8+ T cells, or bulk PBMC T cells (not recorded which). The receptors shown here come from a woman aged 18 to 75 in good health.

The J gene is TRBJ2-7, the V gene TRBV19; TCRdb names TRBD1, which stays unverified in the absence of DNA. The CDR3 runs to 15 residues. Germline V gene data show CDR1 as LNHDA and CDR2 as SQIVND (reference sequence). The CDR3 reads CASSSQGAPADEQYF.

This rearrangement joins TRBV6-2 or TRBV6-3 to TRBJ1-5; checking the TCRdb D call of TRBD1 is not possible without DNA. The length of the CDR3 is 17 residues. The germline V gene has CDR1 MNHEY and CDR2 SVGEGT. CDR3 residues: CASSYSRTGGTNQPQHF.

The J gene is TRBJ2-3, the V gene TRBV3-1; TCRdb calls TRBD2, which cannot be checked without DNA. Germline lookup yields CDR1 LGHDT and CDR2 YNNKEL (reference sequence). CDR3 length: 16 residues. This CDR3 is CASSQVNGGTLDTQYF.

The chain combines TRBV18 with TRBJ1-4; TCRdb proposes TRBD1, but this gene call is untestable without DNA. Germline CDR1 reads KGHSH; CDR2 reads LQKENI. This CDR3 region has 15 residues. The CDR3 reads CASSQSARAHEKLFF.

The chain combines TRBV5-1 with TRBJ2-7. Germline CDR1 SGHRS, CDR2 YFSETQ. CDR3 size: 13 residues. The CDR3 protein is CASSWEASYEQYF. The full variable domain, its missing parts supplied by reference TRBV5-1 and TRBJ2-7, is KAGVTQTPRYLIKTRGQQVTLSCSPISGHRSVSWYQQTPGQGLQFLFEYFSETQRNKGNFPGRFSGRQFSNSRSEMNVSTLELGDSALYLCASSWEASYEQYFGPGTRLTVT.

This chain connects TRBV20-1 to TRBJ2-1; the TCRdb D gene call, TRBD2, has no DNA to confirm it. Per germline, CDR1 DFQATT and CDR2 SNEGSKA (reference sequence). The CDR3 runs 15 residues. The CDR3 is CSATPRTSSFDEQFF.

This chain connects TRBV12-3 or TRBV12-4 to TRBJ2-2; TCRdb outputs TRBD2, but without DNA this stays unchecked. The length of the CDR3 is 16 residues. CDR3 protein: CASRLTSGGAVGELFF.

The V and J genes are TRBV12-3 or TRBV12-4 and TRBJ1-1. The CDR3 is made up of 11 amino acids. CDR3: CASSLTREAFF.

The chain uses TRBV5-4 and TRBJ1-1. CDR3 length: 14 residues. Germline lookup yields CDR1 SGHNT and CDR2 YYREEE (reference sequence). The CDR3 sequence: CASSLRSDNTEAFF.

The CDR3 reads CSASTGGPDTQYF. The chain joins TRBV20-1 to TRBJ2-3; TCRdb's D call of TRBD1 is untestable without DNA. The CDR3 length is 13 residues. Germline CDR1 reads DFQATT; CDR2 reads SNEGSKA (reference sequence).

The chain has TRBV12-3 or TRBV12-4 and TRBJ2-5; TCRdb indicates TRBD2, and absent DNA this call remains unverified. The CDR3 loop spans 14 amino acids. The CDR3 sequence: CASRVTSGEETQYF.

CDR3: CASPGEANSGNTIYF. V gene TRBV25-1 combines with J gene TRBJ1-3. Germline CDR1 MGHDK, CDR2 SYGVNS. This CDR3 region has 15 residues.

The chain employs TRBV3-1 and TRBJ1-1; TCRdb outputs TRBD1, but without DNA this stays unchecked. The germline gives CDR1 LGHDT, CDR2 YNNKEL (reference sequence). The CDR3 has 17 residues. The CDR3 sequence is CASSQVKGSGGNTEAFF.

V gene TRBV4-3 combines with J gene TRBJ2-7; TCRdb calls TRBD2, which cannot be checked without DNA. Per germline, CDR1 LGHNA and CDR2 YSLEER. This CDR3 has 14 residues. The CDR3 protein is CASSHGTQSYEQYF.

The V call is TRBV4-1, the J call TRBJ1-1; the D call from TCRdb, TRBD1, cannot be confirmed without DNA. This CDR3 is built from 14 residues. Germline CDR1 and CDR2: MGHRA and YSYEKL. CDR3 in amino acids: CASSQTGGTTEAFF.

The V call is TRBV10-3, the J call TRBJ2-6. CDR1 ENHRY and CDR2 SYGVKD come from the germline V gene. The CDR3 is 14 residues long. The CDR3 sequence: CAISPHAGANVLTF.

The rearrangement uses TRBV12-3 or TRBV12-4 and TRBJ2-2; the D gene TCRdb calls, TRBD2, cannot be checked with no DNA. The CDR3 covers 16 residues. The CDR3 sequence is CASSLPSWLAPGELFF.

The genes are TRBV28 and TRBJ1-1; TCRdb picks TRBD1, but there is no DNA to check that call. Germline loops: CDR1 MDHEN, CDR2 SYDVKM. This CDR3 comprises 15 residues. The CDR3 spells CASSPPRDGNTEAFF.